This is a list of T cell receptor beta chains from one sample in a study of CD8 T cells in ankylosing spondylitis. TCRdb independently ran MiXCR on the 5' RACE reads; one entry per CDR3 protein. The sample has about 840,000 distinct CDR3 sequences, about an eighth seen once; the top ten hold just over 0.5%. The material sequenced was blood, either unsorted or a sorted T cell fraction (not recorded which). These receptors all stem from a male donor with ankylosing spondylitis. The CDR3 runs from the conserved cysteine through the conserved F or W. The order of the fields is CDR3 protein, J gene, V gene.

CSADAHRENTDTQYF | TRBJ2-3 | TRBV20-1
CASSLTSAGSNQPQHF | TRBJ1-5 | TRBV7-2
CSQRESSYNEQFF | TRBJ2-1 | TRBV20-1
CASSPLTGAARETQYF | TRBJ2-5 | TRBV6-2/TRBV6-3
CASSLDFAAGANVLTF | TRBJ2-6 | TRBV11-2
CSVKGDTSSLHF | TRBJ1-6 | TRBV20-1
CASSQDRAYEQYF | TRBJ2-7 | TRBV4-3
CASSSNSWRRDTQYF | TRBJ2-3 | TRBV7-2
CSAHSQRQDRAFF | TRBJ1-1 | TRBV20-1
CASSNRIVFQPQHF | TRBJ1-5 | TRBV19
CASSSREGGGDDNEQFF | TRBJ2-1 | TRBV6-2/TRBV6-3
CASSLTQGGYQPQHF | TRBJ1-5 | TRBV28
CSARDADRGNEKLFF | TRBJ1-4 | TRBV20-1
CASSLYVNTMNTEAFF | TRBJ1-1 | TRBV6-2/TRBV6-3
CAIRPQGGNKYEQYF | TRBJ2-7 | TRBV10-3
CASSPYDRASYGYTF | TRBJ1-2 | TRBV5-1
CASSRTGLSYEQYF | TRBJ2-7 | TRBV28
CASRRYLAGNNEQFF | TRBJ2-1 | TRBV4-3
CASSLYYITSGENVADTQYF | TRBJ2-3 | TRBV11-2
CASSHDGRFSTSEQFF | TRBJ2-1 | TRBV5-1
CASSHPGTSVYEQYF | TRBJ2-7 | TRBV4-1
CASTITGTQSYTF | TRBJ1-2 | TRBV10-2
CASSIKPGRQDEKLFF | TRBJ1-4 | TRBV7-6
CASSRRPGAPATNEKLFF | TRBJ1-4 | TRBV18
CATSSYNGLAGANVLTF | TRBJ2-6 | TRBV15
CASSNRGRTEAFF | TRBJ1-1 | TRBV7-9
CASSPPKTGGETQYF | TRBJ2-5 | TRBV18
CASSKVWTDRAPYEQYF | TRBJ2-7 | TRBV7-8
CSASVGSATFTDTQYF | TRBJ2-3 | TRBV20-1
CATTGSGYTGELFF | TRBJ2-2 | TRBV10-3
CSASNGGLADTQYF | TRBJ2-3 | TRBV20-1
CASSRPSGGAPSTGELFF | TRBJ2-2 | TRBV11-2
CSVEAGRTDTQYF | TRBJ2-3 | TRBV29-1
CASKLRTGLFEQYF | TRBJ2-7 | TRBV12-3/TRBV12-4
CASSPGLADSTGELFF | TRBJ2-2 | TRBV9
CASSQSQGDYEQYF | TRBJ2-7 | TRBV4-3
CASSWQGQYYEQYF | TRBJ2-7 | TRBV27
CASSQDGLVRQPQHF | TRBJ1-5 | TRBV3-1
CSAFPGSYEQYF | TRBJ2-7 | TRBV20-1
CASSQQGSHNSPLHF | TRBJ1-6 | TRBV4-3
CASRRTGFYEQYF | TRBJ2-7 | TRBV6-1
CASTSQSSYNEQFF | TRBJ2-1 | TRBV2
CASSRTVGGPSTHEQYF | TRBJ2-7 | TRBV5-1
CASSKTGPNTDTQYF | TRBJ2-3 | TRBV6-1
CASSLSRAADTQYF | TRBJ2-3 | TRBV7-2
CASTQRGTDTQYF | TRBJ2-3 | TRBV12-3/TRBV12-4
CASSFAGTSGRPYEQYF | TRBJ2-7 | TRBV12-3/TRBV12-4
CASTTRAGQYF | TRBJ2-7 | TRBV10-2
CASSRDRGYGNTIYF | TRBJ1-3 | TRBV18
CASSVEWVGVETQYF | TRBJ2-5 | TRBV9